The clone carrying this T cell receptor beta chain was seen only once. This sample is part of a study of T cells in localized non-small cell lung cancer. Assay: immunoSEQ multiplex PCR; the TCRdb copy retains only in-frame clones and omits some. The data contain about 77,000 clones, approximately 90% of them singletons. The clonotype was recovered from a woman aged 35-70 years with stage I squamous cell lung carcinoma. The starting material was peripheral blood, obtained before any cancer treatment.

CDR3 amino acids: CASSPPQGVGTDTQYF. The CDR3 nucleotides are TGTGCCAGCTCACCACCGCAGGGCGTCGGCACAGATACGCAGTATTTT. The chain has TRBV18 and TRBJ2-3; possibly TRBD1 for D (5 bases). Germline lookup yields CDR1 KGHSH and CDR2 LQKENI. Deletions cut 0 bases from V and 1 base from J, with 11 bases between. This CDR3 spans 16 amino acids.